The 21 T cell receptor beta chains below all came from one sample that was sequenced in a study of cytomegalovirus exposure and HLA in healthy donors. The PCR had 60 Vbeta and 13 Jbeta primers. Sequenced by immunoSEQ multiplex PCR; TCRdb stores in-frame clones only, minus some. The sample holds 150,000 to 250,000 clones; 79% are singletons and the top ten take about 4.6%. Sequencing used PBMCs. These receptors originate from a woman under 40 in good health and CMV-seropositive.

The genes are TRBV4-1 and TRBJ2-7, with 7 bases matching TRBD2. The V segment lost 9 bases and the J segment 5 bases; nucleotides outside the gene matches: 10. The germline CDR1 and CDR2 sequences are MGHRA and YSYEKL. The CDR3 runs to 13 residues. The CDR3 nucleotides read TGCGCCAGTAGACGGGAGGCCTCTAACGAGCAGTACTTC. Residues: CASRREASNEQYF.

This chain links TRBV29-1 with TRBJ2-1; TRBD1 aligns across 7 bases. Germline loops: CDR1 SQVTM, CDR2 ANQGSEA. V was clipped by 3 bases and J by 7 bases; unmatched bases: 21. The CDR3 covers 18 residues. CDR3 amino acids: CSVDTVSGTEIIGNEQFF. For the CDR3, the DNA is TGCAGCGTTGATACTGTGTCCGGGACAGAAATAATCGGGAATGAGCAGTTCTTC.

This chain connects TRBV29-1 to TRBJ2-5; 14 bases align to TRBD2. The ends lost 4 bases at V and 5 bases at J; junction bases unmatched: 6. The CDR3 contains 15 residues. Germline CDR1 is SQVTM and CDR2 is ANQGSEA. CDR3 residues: CSVGGRLAGGETQYF. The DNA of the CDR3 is TGCAGCGTTGGGGGAAGACTAGCGGGAGGGGAGACCCAGTACTTC.

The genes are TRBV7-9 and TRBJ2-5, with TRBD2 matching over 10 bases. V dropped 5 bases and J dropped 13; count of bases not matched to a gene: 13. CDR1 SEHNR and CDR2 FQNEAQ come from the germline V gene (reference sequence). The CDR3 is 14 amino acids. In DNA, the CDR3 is TGTGCCAGCAGCCCGGGACTAGCGCTCCGGGGTCTGTACTTC. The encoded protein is CASSPGLALRGLYF.

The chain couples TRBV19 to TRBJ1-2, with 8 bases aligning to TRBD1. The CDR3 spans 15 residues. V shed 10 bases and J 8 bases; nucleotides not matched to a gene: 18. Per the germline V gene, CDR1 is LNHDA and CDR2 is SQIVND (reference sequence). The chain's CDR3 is CAIYMDREGGGGYTF. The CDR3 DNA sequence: TGTGCCATATATATGGACAGGGAGGGAGGAGGAGGCTACACCTTC.

Written as DNA, the CDR3 is TGTGCCAGCAGCTTAGGGGCCCCCACAGATACTGAAGCTTTCTTT. This translates into CASSLGAPTDTEAFF. The V call is TRBV7-2, the J call TRBJ1-1; D is ambiguous. Germline loops: CDR1 SGHTA, CDR2 FQGNSA. The CDR3 is made up of 15 amino acids. V lost 1 base and J 5 bases, leaving 14 bases between the germline ends.

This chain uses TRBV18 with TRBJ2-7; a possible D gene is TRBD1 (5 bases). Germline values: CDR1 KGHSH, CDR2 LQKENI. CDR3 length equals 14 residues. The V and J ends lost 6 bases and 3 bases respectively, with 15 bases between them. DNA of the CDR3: TGTGCCAGCTCTCCTACATTTGACAGCTACGAGCAGTACTTC. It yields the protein CASSPTFDSYEQYF.

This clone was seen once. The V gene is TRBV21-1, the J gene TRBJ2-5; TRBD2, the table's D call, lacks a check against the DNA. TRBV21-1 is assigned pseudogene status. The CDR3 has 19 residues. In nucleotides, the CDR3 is TGTGCCAGCAGCACCCCGGGACTAGCGGGAGACGGAAACCAAGAGACCCAGTACTTC. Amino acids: CASSTPGLAGDGNQETQYF.

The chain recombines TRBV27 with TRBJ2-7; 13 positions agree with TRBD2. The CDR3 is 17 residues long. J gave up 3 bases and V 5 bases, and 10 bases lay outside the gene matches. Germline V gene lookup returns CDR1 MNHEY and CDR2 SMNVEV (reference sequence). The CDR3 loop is CASSRTSGSYGRYEQYF. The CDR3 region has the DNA TGTGCCAGCAGTCGGACTAGCGGGAGTTATGGGCGCTACGAGCAGTACTTC.

The CDR3 nucleotides are TGCGCCAGCAGAGACAGCGGGGGACGGAGCTCCTACAATGAGCAGTTCTTC. Encoded protein: CASRDSGGRSSYNEQFF. The V call is TRBV5-1, the J call TRBJ2-1, with 8 positions matching TRBD2. Germline V gives CDR1 SGHRS, CDR2 YFSETQ. The CDR3 extends over 17 amino acids. Trimming cost V 5 bases and J 0 bases; bases outside gene matches: 10.

The CDR3 region is CASTGQGNTEAFF. CDR3 DNA: TGTGCCAGCACAGGGCAGGGGAACACTGAAGCTTTCTTT. J is TRBJ1-1 and V is TRBV2; tentative D call: TRBD1 (5 bases). Germline values: CDR1 SNHLY, CDR2 FYNNEI. Trimming removed 7 bases at V and 1 base at J, with 10 bases between. The CDR3 length is 13 residues.

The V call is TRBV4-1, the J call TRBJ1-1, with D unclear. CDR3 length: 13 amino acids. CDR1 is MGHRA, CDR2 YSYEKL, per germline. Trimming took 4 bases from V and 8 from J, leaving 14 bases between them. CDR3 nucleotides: TGCGCCAGCAGCCTTCATGGGGAGTTAGAAGCTTTCTTT. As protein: CASSLHGELEAFF.

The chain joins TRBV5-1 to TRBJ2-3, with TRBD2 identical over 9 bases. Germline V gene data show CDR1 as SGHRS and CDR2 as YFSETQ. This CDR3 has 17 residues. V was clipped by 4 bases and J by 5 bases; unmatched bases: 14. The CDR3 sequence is CASSLEVVAGVIDTQYF. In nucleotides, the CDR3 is TGCGCCAGCAGCCTAGAAGTGGTAGCGGGGGTAATAGATACGCAGTATTTT. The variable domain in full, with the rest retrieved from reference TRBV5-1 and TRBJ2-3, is KAGVTQTPRYLIKTRGQQVTLSCSPISGHRSVSWYQQTPGQGLQFLFEYFSETQRNKGNFPGRFSGRQFSNSRSEMNVSTLELGDSALYLCASSLEVVAGVIDTQYFGPGTRLTVL.

CDR3 in DNA: TGTGCCAGCGTTGACAGGGGTGGCAATCAGCCCCAGCATTTT. Translating it yields CASVDRGGNQPQHF. The chain is built from TRBV27 and TRBJ1-5; 8 nucleotides agree with TRBD1. Germline V gene data show CDR1 as MNHEY and CDR2 as SMNVEV (reference sequence). Trimming cost V 8 bases and J 2 bases; bases outside gene matches: 5. The CDR3 spans 14 residues.

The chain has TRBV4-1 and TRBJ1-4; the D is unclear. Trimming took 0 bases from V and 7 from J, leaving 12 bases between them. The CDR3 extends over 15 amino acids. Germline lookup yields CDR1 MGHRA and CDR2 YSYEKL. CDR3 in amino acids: CASSQDRGWGEKLFF. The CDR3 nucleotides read TGCGCCAGCAGCCAAGATCGAGGGTGGGGTGAAAAACTGTTTTTT.

CDR3 nucleotide sequence: TGTGCCAGCTCACTCCGACAGACGGCAGATACGCAGTATTTT. Its translation is CASSLRQTADTQYF. The chain employs TRBV18 and TRBJ2-3; weak D call: TRBD1 (5 bases). Germline V gene lookup returns CDR1 KGHSH and CDR2 LQKENI. V was cut by 4 bases and J by 4 bases, with 12 bases left in between. There are 14 residues in the CDR3.

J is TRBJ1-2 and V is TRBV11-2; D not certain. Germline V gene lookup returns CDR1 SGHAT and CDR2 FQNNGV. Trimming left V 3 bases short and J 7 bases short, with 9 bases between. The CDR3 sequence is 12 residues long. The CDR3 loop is CASSFARVGYTF. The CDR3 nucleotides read TGTGCCAGCAGCTTCGCTCGGGTTGGCTACACCTTC. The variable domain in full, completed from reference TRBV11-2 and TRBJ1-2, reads EAGVAQSPRYKIIEKRQSVAFWCNPISGHATLYWYQQILGQGPKLLIQFQNNGVVDDSQLPKDRFSAERLKGVDSTLKIQPAKLEDSAVYLCASSFARVGYTFGSGTRLTVV.

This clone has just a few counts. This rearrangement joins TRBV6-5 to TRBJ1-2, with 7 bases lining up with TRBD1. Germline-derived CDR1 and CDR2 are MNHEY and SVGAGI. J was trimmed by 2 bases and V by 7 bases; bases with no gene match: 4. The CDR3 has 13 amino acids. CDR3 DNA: TGTGCCAGCACCTCGACAGGGAACTATGGCTACACCTTC. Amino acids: CASTSTGNYGYTF.

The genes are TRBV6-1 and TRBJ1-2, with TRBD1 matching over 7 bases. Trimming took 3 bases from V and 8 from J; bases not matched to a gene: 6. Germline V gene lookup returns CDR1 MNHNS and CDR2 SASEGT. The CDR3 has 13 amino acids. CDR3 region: CASSEDRLRGYTF. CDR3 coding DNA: TGTGCCAGCAGTGAGGACAGGCTTCGGGGCTACACCTTC.

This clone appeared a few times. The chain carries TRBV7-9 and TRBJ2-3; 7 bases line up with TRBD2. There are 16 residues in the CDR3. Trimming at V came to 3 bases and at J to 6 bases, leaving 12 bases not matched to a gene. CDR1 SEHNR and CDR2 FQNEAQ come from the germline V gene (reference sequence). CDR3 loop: CASSLRKAGPGDTQYF. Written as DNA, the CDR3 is TGTGCCAGCAGCTTGCGTAAAGCGGGGCCTGGGGATACGCAGTATTTT.

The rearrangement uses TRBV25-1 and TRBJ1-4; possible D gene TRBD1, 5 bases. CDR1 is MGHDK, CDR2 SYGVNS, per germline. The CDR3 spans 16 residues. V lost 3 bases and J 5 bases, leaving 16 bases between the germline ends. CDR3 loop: CASSDLIRAGNEKLFF. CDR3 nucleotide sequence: TGTGCCAGCAGTGACTTGATCAGGGCGGGAAATGAAAAACTGTTTTTT.